The clone carrying this TCR beta chain was counted ten times or more. These data come from a study of molecular identifiers for immune sequencing clone quantification. The length of the CDR3 is 17 residues. Germline V CDR1 and CDR2: PRHDT, FYEKMQ (reference sequence). Trimming removed 0 bases from V and 0 bases from J; junction bases left unmatched: 5. From the PCR reads, TCRdb called clonotypes with MiXCR, one entry per CDR3 protein. The repertoire holds about 640,000 distinct CDR3 sequences, with just under 20% as singletons. The clonotype was recovered from a human donor in good health. Some libraries in this study had Jurkat cell RNA spiked in. The sequencing sample was made of naive CD8+ T cells from blood, with Jurkat cell RNA spiked in. The subset here: FACS-sorted CD8+CD4-CCR7+CD45RA+ naive T cells. The chain has TRBV13 and TRBJ2-5; 9 bases are a match to TRBD2. CDR3 sequence (DNA): TGTGCCAGCAGCTTAGGCCTAGCGGGACCGTACCAAGAGACCCAGTACTTC. Translation: CASSLGLAGPYQETQYF.